This T cell receptor (beta chain) was recorded in a study of PD-1 blockade in mismatch repair-deficient tumors. The method was immunoSEQ multiplex PCR; TCRdb's version includes in-frame clones alone and lacks a portion of them. The data hold around 51,000 clones, with 81% observed a single time. Trimming stripped 0 bases from V and 9 bases from J, with 12 bases between. CDR1 is SGHRS, CDR2 YFSETQ, per germline. This CDR3 comprises 13 residues. Notes on this clone: Its antigen is not identified.

Study conclusions and caveats: Rapid post-treatment expansion, then contraction, generally preceding radiologic response, marked tumor-resident clones.

TCRs were sequenced from a few patients responding to pembrolizumab. Sequencing was performed on peripheral blood, taken about 4.5 months after starting pembrolizumab. The chain uses TRBV5-1 and TRBJ1-1; D not certain. The receptor was derived from an adult with mismatch repair-deficient cancer. This chain's CDR3 is CASSLAGSGKAFF. The DNA for the CDR3 is TGCGCCAGCAGCTTGGCTGGCTCTGGGAAAGCTTTCTTT.